The 18 T cell receptor beta chains below were found in one sample sequenced in a study of blood T cells in healthy people across ages. PCR was performed a second time for about 7 to 12 cycles using a sample-barcoded 5' primer and a J-beta primer mix. Using its own MiXCR run on the 5' RACE reads, TCRdb lists one record per CDR3 protein. This table holds under 2 million distinct CDR3 sequences, about 32% found once. Sequencing was carried out using blood. All receptors come from a woman in her 30s in good health.

V usage is TRBV7-9 and J usage is TRBJ2-1, with D unresolved. This CDR3 region has 15 residues. The ends were cut back, 4 bases at V and 13 bases at J, with 23 bases in the middle. CDR1 SEHNR and CDR2 FQNEAQ come from the germline V gene (reference sequence). CDR3 in DNA: TGTGCCAGCAGCTCAGTAGGGCCAAAACCCTATCTACAGTTCTTC. It is translated as CASSSVGPKPYLQFF.

The rearrangement uses TRBV27 and TRBJ2-7, with TRBD2 matching 14 bases. Germline values: CDR1 MNHEY, CDR2 SMNVEV (reference sequence). This CDR3 contains 17 residues. V lost 5 bases to trimming and J lost 2 bases; unmatched junction nucleotides: 8. The CDR3 nucleotides are TGTGCCAGCAGTACCAGACTAGCGGGAGGGACCCCCTACGAGCAGTACTTC. Translated: CASSTRLAGGTPYEQYF.

J is TRBJ1-1 and V is TRBV5-1; D gene unclear. V lost 0 bases to trimming and J lost 0 bases, with 12 bases between them. The CDR3 extends over 16 amino acids. CDR1 is SGHRS, CDR2 YFSETQ, per germline. CDR3 nucleotide sequence: TGCGCCAGCAGCTTGGCTGAAGGGTTCATGAACACTGAAGCTTTCTTT. Translated: CASSLAEGFMNTEAFF.

CDR3 amino acids: CASSLEGPESYNEQFF. The CDR3 nucleotides read TGTGCCAGCAGCTTAGAGGGACCTGAGTCCTACAATGAGCAGTTCTTC. The chain couples TRBV14 to TRBJ2-1; D is tentatively TRBD1 or TRBD2 (5 bases each). The CDR3 runs 16 residues. Germline loops: CDR1 SGHDN, CDR2 FVKESK. The V gene lost 5 bases and the J gene lost 1 base, with 15 bases spanning the gap.

In the case of this clonotype: A read error may be the cause here, since a much bigger clone is one base away. The chain joins TRBV29-1 to TRBJ2-7; 9 bases agree with TRBD1. The CDR3 is made up of 13 amino acids. Trimming took 8 bases from V and 5 from J; bases not matched to a gene: 10. CDR1 and CDR2 from the germline V gene are SQVTM and ANQGSEA. The CDR3 sequence: CSCETGGRNEQYF. Here the CDR3 DNA reads TGCAGCTGTGAAACAGGGGGCCGCAACGAGCAGTACTTC.

This clonotype occurred a few times. The CDR3, as DNA: TGTGCCAGCCGCACTAGCGGAATTCAAGAGACCCAGTACTTC. Translation: CASRTSGIQETQYF. V usage is TRBV27 and J usage is TRBJ2-5; 8 bases line up with TRBD2. CDR1 MNHEY and CDR2 SMNVEV come from the germline V gene (reference sequence). V was pared by 8 bases and J by 2 bases, with 7 bases of the junction left unmatched. The CDR3 is made up of 14 amino acids.

This clonotype was seen ten or more times. This chain uses TRBV20-1 with TRBJ1-2, with a weak D call TRBD1 (6 bases). Germline CDR1 DFQATT, CDR2 SNEGSKA (reference sequence). V lost 2 bases, J lost 3 bases, and 10 bases lay in between. The CDR3 length is 13 residues. Here the CDR3 DNA reads TGCAGTGCTAGACCGGGACAATACTATGGCTACACCTTC. Translated: CSARPGQYYGYTF.

In this sample, this clonotype turned up once. The chain links TRBV10-3 to TRBJ2-7, with 7 bases fitting TRBD1. Losses at the gene ends were 6 bases for V and 4 bases for J; bases not matched to a gene: 9. CDR3 length: 14 residues. Per the germline V gene, CDR1 is ENHRY and CDR2 is SYGVKD. This chain's CDR3 is CAIRATTGKYEQYF. CDR3 DNA: TGTGCCATCAGAGCTACGACAGGGAAATACGAGCAGTACTTC.

In this sample, this clonotype turned up a few times. This chain links TRBV7-9 with TRBJ2-3; unclear D gene. The CDR3 loop spans 15 amino acids. The germline V and J ends were trimmed by 1 base and 1 base, with 9 bases remaining between them. Germline CDR1 reads SEHNR; CDR2 reads FQNEAQ (reference sequence). This CDR3 is CASSLELPGTDTQYF. The CDR3 DNA reads TGTGCCAGCAGCTTAGAGTTGCCGGGCACAGATACGCAGTATTTT.

Details on this clonotype: The junction differs from germline at one of its ends, possibly a read error. Here the CDR3 DNA reads TGTGCCAGCAGATCGACTAGCGGGGGGAGCACAGATACGGAGTATTTT. Its translation: CASRSTSGGSTDTEYF. The chain is built from TRBV12-3 or TRBV12-4 and TRBJ2-3; TRBD2 aligns across 13 bases. The length of the CDR3 is 16 residues.

J is TRBJ1-1 and V is TRBV27, with TRBD1 matching 10 bases. CDR1 is MNHEY, CDR2 SMNVEV, per germline (reference sequence). V shed 5 bases, J shed 0 bases, and the junction held 12 bases outside the gene matches. The CDR3 is made up of 18 amino acids. The CDR3, as DNA: TGTGCCAGCAGTACAATAAGGGACAGGGGAGTAGTGAACACTGAAGCTTTCTTT. Translated, it gives CASSTIRDRGVVNTEAFF.

This clonotype was picked up a small number of times. The chain carries TRBV10-3 and TRBJ2-7; D is possibly TRBD1 (6 bases). This CDR3 has 14 amino acids. From germline, CDR1 is ENHRY and CDR2 SYGVKD. The ends were cut back, 6 bases at V and 2 bases at J, with 14 bases in the middle. The CDR3 DNA reads as TGTGCCATCAGGGTCGACAGGCTAGCCTACGAGCAGTACTTC. Protein product: CAIRVDRLAYEQYF.

Remarks on this clonotype: One junction end disagrees with the germline gene, perhaps due to a read error. The V gene is TRBV5-1, the J gene TRBJ2-2; D call uncertain. The CDR3 runs 14 residues. The V gene's germline CDR1 is SGHRS and CDR2 YFSETQ. The CDR3 sequence: CASSLELNTGELFF. The CDR3 bases are TGTGCCAGCAGCTTAGAGTTGAACACCGGGGAGCTGTTTTTT.

Only a few counts were recorded for this clonotype. The chain joins TRBV7-8 to TRBJ2-1; 8 nucleotides align to TRBD2. The germline V gene has CDR1 SGHVS and CDR2 FQNEAQ. The CDR3 consists of 16 residues. With 3 bases clipped from V and 7 bases from J, the junction kept 11 bases outside the gene matches. CDR3 nucleotide sequence: TGTGCCAGCAGCTTCTCCGGGAGGGCTCTCGGGAATGAGCAGTTCTTC. It specifies CASSFSGRALGNEQFF. Using reference TRBV7-8 and TRBJ2-1 for the parts outside the CDR3, the full variable domain is GAGVSQSPRYKVAKRGQDVALRCDPISGHVSLFWYQQALGQGPEFLTYFQNEAQLDKSGLPSDRFFAERPEGSVSTLKIQRTQQEDSAVYLCASSFSGRALGNEQFFGPGTRLTVL.

This chain joins TRBV7-6 and TRBJ2-1, with D hard to call. The CDR3 spans 12 residues. Trimming took off 5 bases at V and 7 bases at J, with 9 bases between the two ends. Germline V gives CDR1 SGHVS, CDR2 FNYEAQ. CDR3 DNA sequence: TGTGCCAGCAGCCTAACAGTTAATGAGCAGTTCTTC. It is translated as CASSLTVNEQFF.

The sample holds many counts of this clonotype. The chain couples TRBV20-1 to TRBJ2-1, with 10 bases aligning to TRBD2. CDR1 and CDR2 (germline): DFQATT, SNEGSKA (reference sequence). Trimming cost V 2 bases and J 9 bases; bases outside gene matches: 7. This CDR3 contains 14 residues. The CDR3 coding sequence is TGCAGTGCTAGAACGACTAGCGGGTGGGGTGAGCAGTTCTTC. Amino acids: CSARTTSGWGEQFF.

The CDR3 DNA reads TGTGCCAGCGGGACTAGGGGCACAGATACGCAGTATTTT. Translated, it gives CASGTRGTDTQYF. The chain uses TRBV6-1 and TRBJ2-3; 8 nucleotides align to TRBD2. Germline values: CDR1 MNHNS, CDR2 SASEGT. Trimming took 8 bases from V and 1 from J; bases not matched to a gene: 2. The CDR3 loop spans 13 amino acids.

The V and J genes are TRBV10-1 and TRBJ2-3, with D unresolved. CDR3 length: 15 residues. With 7 bases removed from V and 0 bases from J, the gap between germline ends came to 14 bases. Germline V gives CDR1 WNHNN, CDR2 SYGVQD (reference sequence). CDR3 in amino acids: CASIGRPSSTDTQYF. As DNA, the CDR3 is TGCGCCAGCATCGGACGCCCTTCTAGCACAGATACGCAGTATTTT.